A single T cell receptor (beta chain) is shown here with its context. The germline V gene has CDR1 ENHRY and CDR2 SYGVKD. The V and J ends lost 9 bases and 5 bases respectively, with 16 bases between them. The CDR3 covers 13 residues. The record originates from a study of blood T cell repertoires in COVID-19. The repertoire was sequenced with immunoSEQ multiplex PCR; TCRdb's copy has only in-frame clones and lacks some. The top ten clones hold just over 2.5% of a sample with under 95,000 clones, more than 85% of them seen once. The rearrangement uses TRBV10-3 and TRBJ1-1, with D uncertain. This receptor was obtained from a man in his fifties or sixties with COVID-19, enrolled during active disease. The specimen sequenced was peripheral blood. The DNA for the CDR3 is TGTGCCATTGCCGGGAATGAGCCGACTGAAGCTTTCTTT. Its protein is CAIAGNEPTEAFF.